Listed here are 23 T cell receptor beta chains from one sample, sequenced in a study of OX40 agonist ivuxolimab in advanced cancers. Using immunoSEQ multiplex PCR, the repertoire was profiled, and TCRdb retains in-frame clones only, with some absent. Of 35,000 to 40,000 clones listed, around 92% were seen once; the top ten hold more than 9%. Sequencing used CD4+ or CD8+ T cells sorted from blood, obtained in a trial of the OX40 agonist ivuxolimab. These receptors were collected from an adult with an advanced solid tumor such as melanoma, head and neck, liver or kidney cancer.

The chain recombines TRBV19 with TRBJ1-2; TRBD1 is a possible D gene (6 bases). The CDR3 spans 13 residues. Trimming took off 9 bases at V and 4 bases at J, with 15 bases between the two ends. The germline CDR1 and CDR2 sequences are LNHDA and SQIVND (reference sequence). Written as DNA, the CDR3 is TGTGCCAGCTCACAGGGTAAAGTCTATGGCTACACCTTC. Its translation is CASSQGKVYGYTF.

The gene calls are TRBV11-2 and TRBJ2-7; possibly TRBD2 for D (5 bases). There are 11 residues in the CDR3. The germline V gene encodes CDR1 SGHAT and CDR2 FQNNGV. V was shortened by 4 bases and J by 6 bases, with 7 bases between the two germline ends. This CDR3 reads CASSSAGEQYV. The DNA of the CDR3 is TGTGCCAGCAGCTCGGCGGGCGAGCAGTACGTC.

The chain links TRBV9 to TRBJ2-3, with 9 bases identical to TRBD2. V trimming: 0 bases; J trimming: 8 bases; junction bases outside the gene matches: 7. The V gene's germline CDR1 is SGDLS and CDR2 YYNGEE. The CDR3 runs 15 residues. The CDR3 nucleotides are TGTGCCAGCAGCGTAGAGGGCGGGAGGGCCGTTACGCAGTATTTT. Its translation is CASSVEGGRAVTQYF.

The chain links TRBV9 to TRBJ2-1; perhaps TRBD2 as D (5 bases). The V end lost 3 bases, the J end lost 4 bases, and 11 bases lay between the germline ends. Germline CDR1 and CDR2: SGDLS and YYNGEE. The CDR3 extends over 14 amino acids. CDR3 in amino acids: CASSDSERYNEQFF. The CDR3 region has the DNA TGTGCCAGCAGCGATTCGGAGCGGTACAATGAGCAGTTCTTC.

The rearrangement links TRBV27 to TRBJ1-1; D is unclear. The CDR3 is made up of 13 amino acids. Trimming removed 6 bases from V and 1 base from J, with 9 bases in between. The V gene's germline CDR1 is MNHEY and CDR2 SMNVEV (reference sequence). In nucleotides, the CDR3 is TGTGCCAGCAGACTAGTAAGGAACACTGAAGCTTTCTTT. This encodes CASRLVRNTEAFF.

The rearrangement joins TRBV4-1 to TRBJ2-2; D is possibly TRBD2 (6 bases). Trimming shortened V by 0 bases and J by 5 bases, and 16 bases separated the two germline ends. Germline CDR1 is MGHRA and CDR2 is YSYEKL. The CDR3 is 17 residues long. The CDR3 region is CASSQEPPAGLTGELFF. In DNA, the CDR3 is TGCGCCAGCAGCCAAGAGCCCCCCGCGGGATTAACCGGGGAGCTGTTTTTT.

The rearrangement joins TRBV7-9 to TRBJ2-7, with D hard to call. Deletions cut 9 bases from V and 2 bases from J, with 8 bases between. Germline V CDR1 and CDR2: SEHNR, FQNEAQ (reference sequence). The CDR3 length is 11 residues. This CDR3 reads CASSVAYEQYF. The DNA of the CDR3 is TGTGCCAGTTCAGTCGCCTACGAGCAGTACTTC.

The chain recombines TRBV5-1 with TRBJ2-7; D is unresolved. There are 13 residues in the CDR3. V was shortened by 3 bases and J by 0 bases, with 7 bases between the two germline ends. Germline V gene data show CDR1 as SGHRS and CDR2 as YFSETQ. CDR3 residues: CASSSLHSYEQYF. The CDR3 DNA is TGCGCCAGCAGCTCCCTTCACTCCTACGAGCAGTACTTC.

The V call is TRBV28, the J call TRBJ1-3; D uncertain. There are 14 residues in the CDR3. Germline assignment: CDR1 MDHEN and CDR2 SYDVKM. V gave up 4 bases and J gave up 9 bases, with 16 bases separating them. CDR3 coding DNA: TGTGCCAGCAGTTCCTTGACAAGGTCGGGCACCATATATTTT. Translating it yields CASSSLTRSGTIYF.

This sequence joins TRBV7-2 and TRBJ2-5; 8 nucleotides match TRBD2. The germline gives CDR1 SGHTA, CDR2 FQGNSA. The CDR3 covers 15 residues. V lost 1 base, J lost 4 bases, and 5 bases stayed unmatched. The CDR3 is CASSLVRLAGETQYF. The CDR3, as DNA: TGTGCCAGCAGCTTAGTAAGGCTAGCGGGAGAGACCCAGTACTTC.

V gene TRBV19 combines with J gene TRBJ2-7; D might be TRBD2 (6 bases). CDR1 and CDR2 (germline): LNHDA, SQIVND (reference sequence). The CDR3 loop spans 15 amino acids. The germline V and J ends were trimmed by 5 bases and 9 bases, with 23 bases remaining between them. The CDR3 DNA reads as TGTGCCAGTAGTGCCGCCCGGGACTTCGGGGGAAGGCAGTACGTC. Its translation is CASSAARDFGGRQYV.

The rearrangement joins TRBV1 to TRBJ2-5. TRBV1 is an annotated pseudogene. This CDR3 has 16 residues. CDR3 sequence reads: CTSSQDLKWLKETQYF. The CDR3 nucleotides are TGCACCAGCAGCCAAGATCTAAAATGGCTAAAAGAGACCCAGTACTTC.

The V and J genes are TRBV11-2 and TRBJ1-2; D is uncertain. V lost 1 base and J lost 3, with 6 bases in between. The germline V gene has CDR1 SGHAT and CDR2 FQNNGV. The CDR3 sequence is 13 residues long. This chain's CDR3 is CASSLASDYGYTF. The DNA of the CDR3 is TGTGCCAGCAGCTTAGCCAGCGACTATGGCTACACCTTC.

This clone was counted only a few times. This sequence joins TRBV2 and TRBJ2-3; tentative D call: TRBD1 (5 bases). The germline V gene encodes CDR1 SNHLY and CDR2 FYNNEI. The CDR3 spans 14 residues. The V end was cut by 7 bases, the J end by 1 base, with 12 bases between. The chain's CDR3 is CASILQGRTDTQYF. The CDR3 DNA reads TGTGCCAGCATTCTTCAGGGTCGCACAGATACGCAGTATTTT.

This chain joins TRBV11-1 and TRBJ1-2; no definite D call. CDR3 length equals 12 residues. Germline V gives CDR1 SGHAT, CDR2 FQDESV (reference sequence). The V and J ends lost 7 bases and 7 bases respectively, with 13 bases between them. CDR3 sequence reads: CASTHEKGGYTF. CDR3 coding DNA: TGTGCCAGCACCCACGAGAAGGGTGGCTACACCTTC.

The rearrangement uses TRBV5-1 and TRBJ2-7; maybe TRBD1 (6 bases). V lost 3 bases and J lost 4, with 11 bases in between. This CDR3 spans 13 amino acids. The germline CDR1 and CDR2 sequences are SGHRS and YFSETQ. In nucleotides, the CDR3 is TGCGCCAGCAGCTCACAGGGAACGTACGAGCAGTACTTC. This encodes CASSSQGTYEQYF. Supplemented by reference TRBV5-1 and TRBJ2-7, the full variable domain reads KAGVTQTPRYLIKTRGQQVTLSCSPISGHRSVSWYQQTPGQGLQFLFEYFSETQRNKGNFPGRFSGRQFSNSRSEMNVSTLELGDSALYLCASSSQGTYEQYFGPGTRLTVT.

V usage is TRBV6-1 and J usage is TRBJ2-1, with 7 bases aligning to TRBD2. Germline loops: CDR1 MNHNS, CDR2 SASEGT. This CDR3 has 13 residues. V lost 6 bases, J lost 6 bases, and 5 bases stayed unmatched. Written as DNA, the CDR3 is TGTGCCAGCAGCGGGGGGTTTGTCAATGAGCAGTTCTTC. Protein product: CASSGGFVNEQFF.

In its sample, this clone is medium-sized. The same CDR3 arises from other DNA sequences in this sample as well. The CDR3, as DNA: TGCGCCAGCAGCCCGGAGGCTAGCGGGAGCTCCTACAATGAGCAGTTCTTC. It codes for CASSPEASGSSYNEQFF. V and J are TRBV5-1 and TRBJ2-1; 10 bases agree with TRBD2. CDR1 is SGHRS, CDR2 YFSETQ, per germline. V trimming: 4 bases; J trimming: 0 bases; junction bases outside the gene matches: 7. The CDR3 is made up of 17 amino acids.

This chain connects TRBV7-9 to TRBJ2-1, with unresolved D. Looked up from germline, CDR1 is SEHNR and CDR2 is FQNEAQ (reference sequence). The CDR3 loop spans 15 amino acids. V dropped 5 bases and J dropped 4 bases, with 15 bases sitting between them. The CDR3 loop reads CASSPHKEWYNEQFF. The CDR3 region has the DNA TGTGCCAGCAGCCCGCACAAGGAATGGTACAATGAGCAGTTCTTC.

The V gene is TRBV4-1, the J gene TRBJ1-5, with TRBD1 matching 7 bases. V shed 0 bases, J shed 5 bases, and the junction held 7 bases outside the gene matches. Germline CDR1 is MGHRA and CDR2 is YSYEKL. There are 16 residues in the CDR3. The CDR3 DNA reads TGCGCCAGCAGCCAAGATAAGACAGGGTCGCATCAGCCCCAGCATTTT. Residues: CASSQDKTGSHQPQHF.

The rearrangement joins TRBV6-5 to TRBJ2-5; TRBD2 matches 8 bases. Germline loops: CDR1 MNHEY, CDR2 SVGAGI. This CDR3 comprises 15 residues. V lost 5 bases to trimming and J lost 2 bases; unmatched junction nucleotides: 7. CDR3 nucleotide sequence: TGTGCCAGCAGTCCCTTAGCGGGACCGCAAGAGACCCAGTACTTC. The encoded protein is CASSPLAGPQETQYF.

V usage is TRBV19 and J usage is TRBJ2-7, with 7 nucleotides matching TRBD1. V lost 3 bases, J lost 7 bases, and 12 bases stayed unmatched. The CDR3 loop spans 15 amino acids. Germline V gives CDR1 LNHDA, CDR2 SQIVND (reference sequence). CDR3 protein: CASSMGRGPLGEQYF. CDR3 in DNA: TGTGCCAGTAGTATGGGAAGGGGGCCCCTTGGGGAGCAGTACTTC.

The chain joins TRBV9 to TRBJ2-3; no clear D. V lost 0 bases and J 2 bases, leaving 13 bases between the germline ends. This CDR3 is built from 16 residues. The V gene's germline CDR1 is SGDLS and CDR2 YYNGEE. The CDR3 sequence is CASSVGVPSITDTQYF. The CDR3 nucleotides are TGTGCCAGCAGCGTAGGAGTTCCCTCAATCACAGATACGCAGTATTTT.